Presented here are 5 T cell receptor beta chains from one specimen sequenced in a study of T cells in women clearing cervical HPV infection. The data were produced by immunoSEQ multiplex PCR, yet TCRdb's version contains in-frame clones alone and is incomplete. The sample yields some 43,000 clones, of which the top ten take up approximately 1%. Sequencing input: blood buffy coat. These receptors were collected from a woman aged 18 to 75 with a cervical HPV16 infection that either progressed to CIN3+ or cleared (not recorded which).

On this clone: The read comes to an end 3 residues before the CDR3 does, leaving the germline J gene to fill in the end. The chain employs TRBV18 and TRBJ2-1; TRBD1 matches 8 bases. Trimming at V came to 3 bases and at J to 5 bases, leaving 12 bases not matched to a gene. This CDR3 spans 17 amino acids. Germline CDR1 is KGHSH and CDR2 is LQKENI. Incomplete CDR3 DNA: TGTGCCAGCTCACCCCCCTACCAGGGGGCTGGGGACAATGAG. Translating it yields CASSPPYQGAGDNE. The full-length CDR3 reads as CASSPPYQGAGDNEQFF. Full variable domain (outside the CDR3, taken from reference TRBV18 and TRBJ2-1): NAGVMQNPRHLVRRRGQEARLRCSPMKGHSHVYWYRQLPEEGLKFMVYLQKENIIDESGMPKERFSAEFPKEGPSILRIQQVVRGDSAAYFCASSPPYQGAGDNEQFFGPGTRLTVL.

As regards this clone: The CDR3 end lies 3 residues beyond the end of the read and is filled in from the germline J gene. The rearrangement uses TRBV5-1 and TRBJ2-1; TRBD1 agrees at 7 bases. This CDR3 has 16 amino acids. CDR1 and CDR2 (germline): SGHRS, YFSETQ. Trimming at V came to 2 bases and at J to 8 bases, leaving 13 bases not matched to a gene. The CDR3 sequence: CASSLTGVGVEDEQFF. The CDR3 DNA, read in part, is TGCGCCAGCAGCTTAACAGGGGTAGGCGTGGAGGATGAG.

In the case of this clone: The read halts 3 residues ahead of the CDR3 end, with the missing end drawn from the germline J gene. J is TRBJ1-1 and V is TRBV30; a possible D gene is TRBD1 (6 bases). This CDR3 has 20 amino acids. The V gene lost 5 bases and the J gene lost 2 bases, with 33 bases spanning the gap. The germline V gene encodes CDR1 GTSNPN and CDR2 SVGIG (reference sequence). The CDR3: CAWRLRGPRLPAGLNTEAFF. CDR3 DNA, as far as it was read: TGTGCCTGGCGCCTACGGGGGCCTAGGCTTCCAGCGGGGTTAAACACTGAA.

The CDR3 sequence is CASSFGGRQETQYF. The sequenced part of the CDR3 DNA is TGTGCCAGCAGCTTCGGGGGGAGACAAGAGACC. The gene calls are TRBV5-4 and TRBJ2-5, with 7 bases lining up with TRBD2. With the read ending 3 residues before the CDR3 end, the germline J gene is used to fill in that end. Germline assignment: CDR1 SGHNT and CDR2 YYREEE (reference sequence). The CDR3 contains 14 residues. V lost 2 bases, J lost 2 bases, and 3 bases stayed unmatched.

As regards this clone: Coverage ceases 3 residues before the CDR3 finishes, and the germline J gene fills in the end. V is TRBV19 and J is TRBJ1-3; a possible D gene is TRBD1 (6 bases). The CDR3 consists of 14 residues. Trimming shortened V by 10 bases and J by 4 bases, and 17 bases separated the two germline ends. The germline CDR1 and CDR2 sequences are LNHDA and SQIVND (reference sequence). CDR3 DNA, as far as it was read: TGTGCCACTACCCAGGGGTCCTCCGGAAACACC. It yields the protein CATTQGSSGNT. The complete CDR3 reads CATTQGSSGNTIYF. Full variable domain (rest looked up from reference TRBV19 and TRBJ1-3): DGGITQSPKYLFRKEGQNVTLSCEQNLNHDAMYWYRQDPGQGLRLIYYSQIVNDFQKGDIAEGYSVSREKKESFPLTVTSAQKNPTAFYLCATTQGSSGNTIYFGEGSWLTVV.